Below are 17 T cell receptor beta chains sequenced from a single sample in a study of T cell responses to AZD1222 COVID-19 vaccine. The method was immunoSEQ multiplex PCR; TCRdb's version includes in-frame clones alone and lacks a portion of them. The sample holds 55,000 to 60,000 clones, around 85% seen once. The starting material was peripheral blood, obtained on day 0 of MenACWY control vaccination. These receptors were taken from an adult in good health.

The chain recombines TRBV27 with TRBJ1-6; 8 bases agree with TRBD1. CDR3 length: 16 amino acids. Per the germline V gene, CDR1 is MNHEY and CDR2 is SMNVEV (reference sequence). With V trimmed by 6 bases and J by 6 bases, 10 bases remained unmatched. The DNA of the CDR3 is TGTGCCAGCAGCATACAGACAGGGGCAGGTAATTCACCCCTCCACTTT. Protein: CASSIQTGAGNSPLHF.

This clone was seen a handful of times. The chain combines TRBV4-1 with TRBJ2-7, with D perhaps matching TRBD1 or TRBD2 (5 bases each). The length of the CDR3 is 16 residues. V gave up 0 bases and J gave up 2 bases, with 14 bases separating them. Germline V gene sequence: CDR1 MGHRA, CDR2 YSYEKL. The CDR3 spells CASSQDAQARAYEQYF. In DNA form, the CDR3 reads TGCGCCAGCAGCCAAGACGCACAGGCGAGGGCCTACGAGCAGTACTTC.

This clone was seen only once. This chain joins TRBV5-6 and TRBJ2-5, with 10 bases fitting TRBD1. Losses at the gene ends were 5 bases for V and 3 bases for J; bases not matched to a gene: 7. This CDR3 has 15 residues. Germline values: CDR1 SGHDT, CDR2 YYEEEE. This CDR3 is CASRKPGTGEETQYF. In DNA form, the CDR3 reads TGTGCCAGCAGGAAACCCGGGACAGGGGAAGAGACCCAGTACTTC.

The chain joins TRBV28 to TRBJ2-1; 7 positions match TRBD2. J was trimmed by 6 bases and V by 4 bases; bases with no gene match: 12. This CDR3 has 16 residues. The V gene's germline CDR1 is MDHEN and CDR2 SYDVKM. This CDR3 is CASSSLGSGWGNEQFF. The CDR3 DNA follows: TGTGCCAGCAGTTCCCTCGGTAGCGGGTGGGGCAATGAGCAGTTCTTC.

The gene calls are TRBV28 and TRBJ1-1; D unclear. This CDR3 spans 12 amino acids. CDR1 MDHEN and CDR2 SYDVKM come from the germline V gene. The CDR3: CVTRYGNTEAFF. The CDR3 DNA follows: TGTGTTACCCGGTACGGGAACACTGAAGCTTTCTTT. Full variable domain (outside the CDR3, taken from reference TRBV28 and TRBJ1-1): DVKVTQSSRYLVKRTGEKVFLECVQDMDHENMFWYRQDPGLGLRLIYFSYDVKMKEKGDIPEGYSVSREKKERFSLILESASTNQTSMYLCVTRYGNTEAFFGQGTRLTVV.

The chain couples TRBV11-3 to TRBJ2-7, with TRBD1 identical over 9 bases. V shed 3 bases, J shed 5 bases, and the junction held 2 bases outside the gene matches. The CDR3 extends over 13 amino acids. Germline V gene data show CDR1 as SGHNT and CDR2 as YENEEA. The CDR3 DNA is TGTGCCAGCAGCTTGGGACAGGGACACGAGCAGTACTTC. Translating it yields CASSLGQGHEQYF.

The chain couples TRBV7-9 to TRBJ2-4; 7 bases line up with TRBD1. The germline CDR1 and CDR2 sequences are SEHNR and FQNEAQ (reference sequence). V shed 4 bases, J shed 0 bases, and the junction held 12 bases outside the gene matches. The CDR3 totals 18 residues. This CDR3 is CASSSPTGPRIAKNIQYF. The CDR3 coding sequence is TGTGCCAGCAGCTCCCCGACAGGGCCACGTATAGCCAAAAACATTCAGTACTTC. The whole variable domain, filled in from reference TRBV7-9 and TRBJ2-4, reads DTGVSQNPRHKITKRGQNVTFRCDPISEHNRLYWYRQTLGQGPEFLTYFQNEAQLEKSRLLSDRFSAERPKGSFSTLEIQRTEQGDSAMYLCASSSPTGPRIAKNIQYFGAGTRLSVL.

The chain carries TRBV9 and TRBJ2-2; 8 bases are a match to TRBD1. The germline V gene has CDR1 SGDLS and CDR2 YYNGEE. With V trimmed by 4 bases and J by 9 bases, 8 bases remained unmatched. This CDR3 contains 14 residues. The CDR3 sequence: CASSTRTGPRELFF. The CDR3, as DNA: TGTGCCAGCAGCACCCGGACAGGGCCGAGGGAGCTGTTTTTT.

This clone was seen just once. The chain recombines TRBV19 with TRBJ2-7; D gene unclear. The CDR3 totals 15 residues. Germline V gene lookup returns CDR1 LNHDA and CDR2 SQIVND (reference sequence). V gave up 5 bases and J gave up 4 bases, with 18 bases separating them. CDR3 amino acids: CASSDRPVAQYEQYF. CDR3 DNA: TGTGCCAGTAGTGACCGGCCGGTCGCCCAGTACGAGCAGTACTTC.

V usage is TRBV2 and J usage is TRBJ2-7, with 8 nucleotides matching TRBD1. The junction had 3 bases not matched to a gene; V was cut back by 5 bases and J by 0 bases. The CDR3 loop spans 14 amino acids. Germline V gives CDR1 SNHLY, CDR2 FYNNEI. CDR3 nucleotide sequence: TGTGCCAGCAGTCGACAGGGGAGCTCCTACGAGCAGTACTTC. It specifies CASSRQGSSYEQYF. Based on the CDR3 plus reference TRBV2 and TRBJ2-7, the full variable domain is EPEVTQTPSHQVTQMGQEVILRCVPISNHLYFYWYRQILGQKVEFLVSFYNNEISEKSEIFDDQFSVERPDGSNFTLKIRSTKLEDSAMYFCASSRQGSSYEQYFGPGTRLTVT.

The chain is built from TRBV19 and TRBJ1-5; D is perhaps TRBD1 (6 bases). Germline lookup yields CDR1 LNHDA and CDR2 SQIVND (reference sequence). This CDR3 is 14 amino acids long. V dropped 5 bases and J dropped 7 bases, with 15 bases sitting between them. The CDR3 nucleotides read TGTGCCAGTAGTTTAGTGCCCCAGGGGCAGCCCCAGCATTTT. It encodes CASSLVPQGQPQHF.

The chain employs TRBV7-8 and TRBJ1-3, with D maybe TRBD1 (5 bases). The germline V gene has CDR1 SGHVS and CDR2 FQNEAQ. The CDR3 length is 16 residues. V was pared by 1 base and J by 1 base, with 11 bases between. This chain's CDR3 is CASSLGGGSSGNTIYF. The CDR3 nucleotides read TGTGCCAGCAGCTTAGGGGGCGGCTCGTCTGGAAACACCATATATTTT.

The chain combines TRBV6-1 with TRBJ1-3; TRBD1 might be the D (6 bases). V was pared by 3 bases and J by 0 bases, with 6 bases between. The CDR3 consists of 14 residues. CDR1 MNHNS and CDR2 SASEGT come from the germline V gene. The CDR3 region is CASSETGSGNTIYF. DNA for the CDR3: TGTGCCAGCAGTGAGACAGGCTCTGGAAACACCATATATTTT.

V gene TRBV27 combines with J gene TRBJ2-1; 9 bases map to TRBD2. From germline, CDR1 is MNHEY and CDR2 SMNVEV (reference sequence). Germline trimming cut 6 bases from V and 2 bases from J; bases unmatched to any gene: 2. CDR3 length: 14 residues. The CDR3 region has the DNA TGTGCCAGCAGCCTAGCGGGAACCTACAATGAGCAGTTCTTC. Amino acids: CASSLAGTYNEQFF.

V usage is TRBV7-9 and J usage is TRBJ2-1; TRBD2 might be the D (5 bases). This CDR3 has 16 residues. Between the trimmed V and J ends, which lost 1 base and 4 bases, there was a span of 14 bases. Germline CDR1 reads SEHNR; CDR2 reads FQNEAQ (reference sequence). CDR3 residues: CASSLVVISEYNEQFF. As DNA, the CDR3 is TGTGCCAGCAGCTTAGTAGTGATTAGCGAGTACAATGAGCAGTTCTTC.

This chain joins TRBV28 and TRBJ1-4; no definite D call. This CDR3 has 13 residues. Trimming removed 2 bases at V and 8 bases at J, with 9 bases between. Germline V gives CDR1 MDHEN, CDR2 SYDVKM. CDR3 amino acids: CASSLNRREKLFF. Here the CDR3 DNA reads TGTGCCAGCAGTTTAAACAGAAGAGAAAAACTGTTTTTT.

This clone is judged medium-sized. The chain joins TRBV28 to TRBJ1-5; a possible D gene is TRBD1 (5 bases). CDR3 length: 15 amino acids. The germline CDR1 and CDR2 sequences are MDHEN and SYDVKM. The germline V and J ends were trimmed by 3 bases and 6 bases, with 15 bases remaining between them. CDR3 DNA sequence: TGTGCCAGCAGTTTCCGGGCCGTGAGGGGTCAGCCCCAGCATTTT. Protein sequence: CASSFRAVRGQPQHF.